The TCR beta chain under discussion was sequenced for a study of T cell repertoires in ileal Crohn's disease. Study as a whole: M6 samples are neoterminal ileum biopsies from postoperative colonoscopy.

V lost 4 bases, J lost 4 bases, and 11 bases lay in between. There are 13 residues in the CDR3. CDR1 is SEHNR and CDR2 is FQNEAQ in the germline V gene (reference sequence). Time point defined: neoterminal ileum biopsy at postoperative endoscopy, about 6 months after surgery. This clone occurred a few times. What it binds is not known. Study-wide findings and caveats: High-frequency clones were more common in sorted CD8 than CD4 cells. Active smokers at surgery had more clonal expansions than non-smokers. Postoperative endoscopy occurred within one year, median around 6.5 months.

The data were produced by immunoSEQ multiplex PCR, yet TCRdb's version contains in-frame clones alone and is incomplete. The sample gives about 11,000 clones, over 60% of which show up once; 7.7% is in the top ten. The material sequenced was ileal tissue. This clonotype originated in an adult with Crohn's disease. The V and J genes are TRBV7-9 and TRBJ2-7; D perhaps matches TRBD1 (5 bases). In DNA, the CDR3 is TGTGCCAGCAGCTCACCAGGGCGGTACGAGCAGTACTTC. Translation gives CASSSPGRYEQYF.